Presented here are 16 T cell receptor beta chains from one specimen sequenced in a study of low-dose radiotherapy and immunotherapy resistance in tumors. Time point reported: after trial treatment. Regarding treatment: LDRT plus nivolumab, ipilimumab, low-dose cyclophosphamide and aspirin (RACIN trial). TCRs were amplified for 15 to 25 PCR cycles with a constant-region primer and V-primer adapter. TCRdb re-derived calls from the reads in MiXCR, one entry per CDR3 protein. The table shows 40,000 to 65,000 distinct CDR3 sequences, with around 34% occurring only once. The sequencing here drew on PBMCs, taken after low-dose radiotherapy plus immunotherapy. The receptors shown here come from a male donor with rectosigmoid adenocarcinoma.

At least ten counts were recorded for this clonotype. The CDR3 DNA follows: TGTGCCAGCAGCTTAGTCCCCAGCGGGAGTGTTTACGAGCAGTACTTC. This gives the protein CASSLVPSGSVYEQYF. This chain links TRBV7-8 with TRBJ2-7; 8 nucleotides align to TRBD2. V lost 1 base to trimming and J lost 4 bases; unmatched junction nucleotides: 9. The CDR3 has 16 amino acids. Germline V CDR1 and CDR2: SGHVS, FQNEAQ.

The V and J genes are TRBV7-9 and TRBJ1-5, with TRBD1 matching over 8 bases. Unmatched junction bases numbered 4, after V lost 1 base and J lost 5 bases. There are 15 residues in the CDR3. Per germline, CDR1 SEHNR and CDR2 FQNEAQ (reference sequence). The CDR3 DNA sequence: TGTGCCAGCAGCTTAGGGACAGGGTTGCATCAGCCCCAGCATTTT. The encoded protein is CASSLGTGLHQPQHF.

The chain uses TRBV6-4 and TRBJ2-1; 7 nucleotides match TRBD1. This CDR3 spans 14 amino acids. Trimming took 0 bases from V and 8 from J; bases not matched to a gene: 4. Germline lookup yields CDR1 MRHNA and CDR2 SNTAGT. In nucleotides, the CDR3 is TGTGCCAGCAGTGACTCGACAGGGAGCGATGAGCAGTTCTTC. Its translation: CASSDSTGSDEQFF.

This clonotype came up many times. The DNA for the CDR3 is TGTGCCAGCAGCTTAGCCGTGGGTGGAGGGCGAGGCTATGGCTACACCTTC. Translation gives CASSLAVGGGRGYGYTF. The V call is TRBV7-2, the J call TRBJ1-2; D unclear. This CDR3 is built from 17 residues. V was cut by 0 bases and J by 4 bases, with 18 bases left in between. CDR1 SGHTA and CDR2 FQGNSA come from the germline V gene.

This clonotype has at least ten counts. The chain employs TRBV6-2 or TRBV6-3 and TRBJ2-1; TRBD1 might be the D (5 bases). Germline assignment: CDR1 MNHEY and CDR2 SVGEGT. The CDR3 has 16 amino acids. The germline V and J ends were trimmed by 0 bases and 3 bases, with 12 bases remaining between them. CDR3 in amino acids: CASSYSGRVGYNEQFF. The CDR3 bases are TGTGCCAGCAGTTACTCAGGCAGGGTTGGCTACAATGAGCAGTTCTTC.

This sequence joins TRBV13 and TRBJ2-1, with TRBD1 matching over 8 bases. V lost 5 bases to trimming and J lost 4 bases; unmatched junction nucleotides: 7. This CDR3 is built from 15 residues. Germline V gene sequence: CDR1 PRHDT, CDR2 FYEKMQ (reference sequence). The CDR3 spells CASSQTGAQYNEQFF. The DNA of the CDR3 is TGTGCCAGCAGCCAGACAGGGGCACAATACAATGAGCAGTTCTTC.

The chain recombines TRBV24-1 with TRBJ2-7, with no clear D. Germline V gene sequence: CDR1 KGHDR, CDR2 SFDVKD. The CDR3 runs 11 residues. Trimming left V 9 bases short and J 6 bases short, with 11 bases between. CDR3 sequence: CATSRGGEQYF. DNA for the CDR3: TGTGCCACCTCACGCGGCGGCGAGCAGTACTTC.

This clonotype was found many times. CDR3 DNA: TGTGCCAGCGGGGGGACTCTGTCAGAGACCCAGTACTTC. Protein: CASGGTLSETQYF. The chain recombines TRBV28 with TRBJ2-5; a weak D match, TRBD2 (6 bases). Looked up from germline, CDR1 is MDHEN and CDR2 is SYDVKM. There are 13 residues in the CDR3. The V end was cut by 8 bases, the J end by 4 bases, with 14 bases between.

The rearrangement links TRBV5-1 to TRBJ2-3; D not certain. CDR3 length: 14 amino acids. CDR1 is SGHRS, CDR2 YFSETQ, per germline. Trimming cost V 4 bases and J 2 bases, with 11 bases left between them. The CDR3 protein is CASSQGKNTDTQYF. In nucleotides, the CDR3 is TGCGCCAGCAGCCAAGGGAAGAACACAGATACGCAGTATTTT.

This clonotype was seen at least ten times. The V and J genes are TRBV4-1 and TRBJ1-4; TRBD1 matches 7 bases. V shed 4 bases and J 5 bases; nucleotides not matched to a gene: 7. Looked up from germline, CDR1 is MGHRA and CDR2 is YSYEKL. The CDR3 is made up of 15 amino acids. For the CDR3, the DNA is TGCGCCAGCAGCCCGGGGACAGCCTTAAATGAAAAACTGTTTTTT. The encoded protein is CASSPGTALNEKLFF.

The table lists this clonotype with many counts. The chain uses TRBV24-1 and TRBJ2-3, with D tentatively TRBD1 or TRBD2 (5 bases each). Germline V gives CDR1 KGHDR, CDR2 SFDVKD. This CDR3 is built from 13 residues. Trimming took 5 bases from V and 1 from J, leaving 6 bases between them. The CDR3 is CATSVGGTDTQYF. DNA of the CDR3: TGTGCCACCAGTGTGGGGGGCACAGATACGCAGTATTTT.

The chain links TRBV5-1 to TRBJ2-6, with D tentatively TRBD2 (6 bases). Germline CDR1 SGHRS, CDR2 YFSETQ. This CDR3 region has 16 residues. The V gene lost 4 bases and the J gene lost 0 bases, with 11 bases spanning the gap. CDR3 sequence reads: CASSGGMSSGANVLTF. The CDR3 nucleotides are TGCGCCAGCAGCGGAGGGATGTCCTCTGGGGCCAACGTCCTGACTTTC.

The chain links TRBV5-1 to TRBJ2-1, with D hard to call. The CDR3 loop spans 15 amino acids. Germline loops: CDR1 SGHRS, CDR2 YFSETQ. The V gene lost 0 bases and the J gene lost 2 bases, with 9 bases spanning the gap. CDR3 in DNA: TGCGCCAGCAGCTTGGCCTCGGCAGCCTACAATGAGCAGTTCTTC. Protein: CASSLASAAYNEQFF. The whole variable domain, remainder taken from reference TRBV5-1 and TRBJ2-1, is KAGVTQTPRYLIKTRGQQVTLSCSPISGHRSVSWYQQTPGQGLQFLFEYFSETQRNKGNFPGRFSGRQFSNSRSEMNVSTLELGDSALYLCASSLASAAYNEQFFGPGTRLTVL.

The rearrangement links TRBV13 to TRBJ2-1; possible D gene TRBD1, 7 bases. Looked up from germline, CDR1 is PRHDT and CDR2 is FYEKMQ (reference sequence). V was shortened by 6 bases and J by 8 bases, with 14 bases between the two germline ends. There are 13 residues in the CDR3. CDR3 amino acids: CASSAEGADEQFF. The CDR3 bases are TGTGCCAGCAGTGCGGAGGGGGCGGATGAGCAGTTCTTC.

In regard to this clonotype: This sequence is one base from a far larger clone and is likely a read error. V usage is TRBV28 and J usage is TRBJ2-7, with 14 bases identical to TRBD2. Trimming at V came to 5 bases and at J to 7 bases, leaving 7 bases not matched to a gene. The CDR3 consists of 15 residues. The germline gives CDR1 MDHEN, CDR2 SYDVKM. The CDR3 reads CASSPTSGGANEQYF. The CDR3 DNA reads as TGTGCCAGCAGTCCGACTAGCGGGGGGGCGAATGAGCAGTACTTC.

This clonotype was recorded at least ten times. J is TRBJ1-3 and V is TRBV4-2; 8 bases line up with TRBD1. The CDR3 covers 15 residues. V lost 4 bases, J lost 3 bases, and 5 bases stayed unmatched. CDR1 and CDR2 (germline): LGHNA, YNFKEQ. CDR3 bases: TGTGCCAGCAGCCTTGACAGGGGAAGTGGAAACACCATATATTTT. Its translation is CASSLDRGSGNTIYF.